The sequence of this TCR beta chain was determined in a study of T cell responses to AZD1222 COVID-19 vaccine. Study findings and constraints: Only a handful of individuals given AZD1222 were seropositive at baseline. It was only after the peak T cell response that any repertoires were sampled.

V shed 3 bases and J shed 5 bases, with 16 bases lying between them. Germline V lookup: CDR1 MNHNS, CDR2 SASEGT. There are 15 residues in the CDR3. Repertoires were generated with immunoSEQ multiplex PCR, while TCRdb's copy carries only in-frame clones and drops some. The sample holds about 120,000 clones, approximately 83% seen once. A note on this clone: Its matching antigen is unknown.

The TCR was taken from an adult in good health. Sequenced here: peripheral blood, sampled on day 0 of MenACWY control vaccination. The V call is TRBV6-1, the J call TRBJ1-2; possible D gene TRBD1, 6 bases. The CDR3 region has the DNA TGTGCCAGCAGTGAGGGATGGGGGCGCGGTTATGGCTACACCTTC. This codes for CASSEGWGRGYGYTF.